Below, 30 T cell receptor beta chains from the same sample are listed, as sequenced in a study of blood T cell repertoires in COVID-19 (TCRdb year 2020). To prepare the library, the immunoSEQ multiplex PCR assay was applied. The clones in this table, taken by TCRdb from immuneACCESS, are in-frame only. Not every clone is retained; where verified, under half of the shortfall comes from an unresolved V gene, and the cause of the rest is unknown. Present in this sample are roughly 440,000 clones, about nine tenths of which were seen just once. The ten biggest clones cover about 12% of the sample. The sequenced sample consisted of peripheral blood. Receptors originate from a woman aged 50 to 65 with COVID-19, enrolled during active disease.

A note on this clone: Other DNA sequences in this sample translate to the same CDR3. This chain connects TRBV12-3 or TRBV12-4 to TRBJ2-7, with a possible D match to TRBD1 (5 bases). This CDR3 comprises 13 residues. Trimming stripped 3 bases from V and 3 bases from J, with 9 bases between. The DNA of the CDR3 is TGTGCCAGCAGTTTTCAGGGTGGCTACGAGCAGTACTTC. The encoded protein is CASSFQGGYEQYF.

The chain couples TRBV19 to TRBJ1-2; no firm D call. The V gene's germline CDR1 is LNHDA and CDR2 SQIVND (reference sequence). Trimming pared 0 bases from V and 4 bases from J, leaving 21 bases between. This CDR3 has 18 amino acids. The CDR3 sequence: CASSIDSFPPAETYGYTF. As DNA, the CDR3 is TGTGCCAGTAGTATAGATTCCTTTCCGCCGGCGGAGACCTATGGCTACACCTTC. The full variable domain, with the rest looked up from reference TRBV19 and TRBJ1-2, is DGGITQSPKYLFRKEGQNVTLSCEQNLNHDAMYWYRQDPGQGLRLIYYSQIVNDFQKGDIAEGYSVSREKKESFPLTVTSAQKNPTAFYLCASSIDSFPPAETYGYTFGSGTRLTVV.

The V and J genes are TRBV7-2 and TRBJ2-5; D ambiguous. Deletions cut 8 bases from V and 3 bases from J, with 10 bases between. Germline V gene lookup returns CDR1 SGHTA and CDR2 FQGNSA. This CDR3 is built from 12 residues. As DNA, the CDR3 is TGTGCCAGCGGGCAGGCTGAAGAGACCCAGTACTTC. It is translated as CASGQAEETQYF.

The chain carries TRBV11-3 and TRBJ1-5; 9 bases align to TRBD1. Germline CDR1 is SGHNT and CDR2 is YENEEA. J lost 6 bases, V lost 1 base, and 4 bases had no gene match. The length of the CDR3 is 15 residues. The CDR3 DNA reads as TGTGCCAGCAGCTTAGGGGACAGGGAAGGTCAGCCCCAGCATTTT. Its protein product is CASSLGDREGQPQHF.

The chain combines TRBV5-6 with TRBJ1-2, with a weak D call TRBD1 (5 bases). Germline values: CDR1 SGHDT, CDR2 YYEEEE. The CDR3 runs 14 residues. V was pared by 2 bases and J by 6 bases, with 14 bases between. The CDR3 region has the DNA TGTGCCAGCAGCTTCGTTGGAGGGGAAGATGGCTACACCTTC. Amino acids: CASSFVGGEDGYTF.

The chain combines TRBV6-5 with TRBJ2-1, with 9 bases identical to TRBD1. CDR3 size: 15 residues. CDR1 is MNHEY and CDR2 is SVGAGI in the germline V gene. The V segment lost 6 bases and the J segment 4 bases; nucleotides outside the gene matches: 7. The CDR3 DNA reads TGTGCCAGCAGCGATGGACAGGGGAGGTACAATGAGCAGTTCTTC. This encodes CASSDGQGRYNEQFF.

The CDR3 coding sequence is TGTGCCAGCAGCCAACTACTAGCGGGCTACGAGCAGTACTTC. Protein sequence: CASSQLLAGYEQYF. The rearrangement links TRBV3-1 (or the pseudogene TRBV3-2) to TRBJ2-7; 9 positions match TRBD2. The V gene end was trimmed by 2 bases and the J gene end by 3 bases; junction bases not matched to a gene: 2. CDR1 is LGHDT, CDR2 YNNKEL, per germline (reference sequence). The CDR3 contains 14 residues.

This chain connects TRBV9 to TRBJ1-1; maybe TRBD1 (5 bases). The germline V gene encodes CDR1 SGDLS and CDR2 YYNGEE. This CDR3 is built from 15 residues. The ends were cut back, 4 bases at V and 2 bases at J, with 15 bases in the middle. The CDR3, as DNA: TGTGCCAGCAGCCCCCGGGACGGACTAAACACTGAAGCTTTCTTT. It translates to CASSPRDGLNTEAFF.

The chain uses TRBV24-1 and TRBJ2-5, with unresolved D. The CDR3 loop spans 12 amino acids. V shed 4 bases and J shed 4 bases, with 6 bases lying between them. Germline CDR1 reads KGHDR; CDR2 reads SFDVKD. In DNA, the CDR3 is TGTGCCACCAGTGAGGGCTTAGAGACCCAGTACTTC. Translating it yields CATSEGLETQYF.

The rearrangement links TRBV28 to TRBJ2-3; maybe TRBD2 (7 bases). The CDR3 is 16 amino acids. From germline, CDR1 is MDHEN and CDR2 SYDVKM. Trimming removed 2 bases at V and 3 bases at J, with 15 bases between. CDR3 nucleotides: TGTGCCAGCAGTTTAAGGTGGGGGGGCGGGACAGATACGCAGTATTTT. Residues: CASSLRWGGGTDTQYF.

The CDR3 DNA sequence: TGTGCCACCACCGACCCAGGGGGCCGTAGCTCCTACGAGCAGTACTTC. Translating gives CATTDPGGRSSYEQYF. This rearrangement joins TRBV6-6 to TRBJ2-7, with 8 bases aligning to TRBD1. Germline V CDR1 and CDR2: MNHNY, SVGAGI (reference sequence). This CDR3 is built from 16 residues. J gave up 0 bases and V 10 bases, and 14 bases lay outside the gene matches.

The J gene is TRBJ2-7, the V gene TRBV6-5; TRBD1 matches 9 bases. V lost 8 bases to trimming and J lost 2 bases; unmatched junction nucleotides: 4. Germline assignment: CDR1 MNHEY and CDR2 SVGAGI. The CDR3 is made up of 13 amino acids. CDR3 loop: CASGRDRAYEQYF. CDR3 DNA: TGTGCCAGCGGCCGGGACAGGGCCTACGAGCAGTACTTC.

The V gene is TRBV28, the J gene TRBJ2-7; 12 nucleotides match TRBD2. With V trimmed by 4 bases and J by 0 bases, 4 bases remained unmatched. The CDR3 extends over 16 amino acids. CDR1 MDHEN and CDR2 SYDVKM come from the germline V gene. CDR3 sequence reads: CASSSTSGGSSYEQYF. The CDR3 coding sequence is TGTGCCAGCAGTTCTACTAGCGGGGGGTCCTCCTACGAGCAGTACTTC. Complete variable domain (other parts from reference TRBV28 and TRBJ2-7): DVKVTQSSRYLVKRTGEKVFLECVQDMDHENMFWYRQDPGLGLRLIYFSYDVKMKEKGDIPEGYSVSREKKERFSLILESASTNQTSMYLCASSSTSGGSSYEQYFGPGTRLTVT.

The CDR3 nucleotides are TGTGCCAGCGTCTGGGGGGTAAAAAACATTCAGTACTTC. Encoded protein: CASVWGVKNIQYF. V is TRBV5-8 and J is TRBJ2-4, with D tentatively TRBD2 (6 bases). Germline V gene data show CDR1 as SGHTS and CDR2 as YDEGEE. This CDR3 has 13 residues. V lost 7 bases and J 4 bases, leaving 12 bases between the germline ends.

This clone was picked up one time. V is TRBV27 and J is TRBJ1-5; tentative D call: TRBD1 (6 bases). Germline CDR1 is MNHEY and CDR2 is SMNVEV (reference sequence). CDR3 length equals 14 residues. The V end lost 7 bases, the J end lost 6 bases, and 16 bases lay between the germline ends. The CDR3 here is CASNAQGRGQPQHF. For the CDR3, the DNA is TGTGCCAGCAATGCCCAGGGGCGCGGTCAGCCCCAGCATTTT.

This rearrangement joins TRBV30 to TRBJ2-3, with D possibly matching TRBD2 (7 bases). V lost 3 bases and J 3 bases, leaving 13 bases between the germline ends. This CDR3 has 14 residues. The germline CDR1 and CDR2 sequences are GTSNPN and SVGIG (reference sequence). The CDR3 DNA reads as TGTGCCTGGAGAAATAAGGGGGGGACAGATACGCAGTATTTT. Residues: CAWRNKGGTDTQYF.

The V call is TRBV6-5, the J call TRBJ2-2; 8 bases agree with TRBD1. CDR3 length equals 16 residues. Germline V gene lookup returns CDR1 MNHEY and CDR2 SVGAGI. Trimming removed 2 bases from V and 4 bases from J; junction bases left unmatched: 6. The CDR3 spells CASSYRRTGPTGELFF. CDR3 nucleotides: TGTGCCAGCAGTTACCGAAGGACAGGGCCCACCGGGGAGCTGTTTTTT.

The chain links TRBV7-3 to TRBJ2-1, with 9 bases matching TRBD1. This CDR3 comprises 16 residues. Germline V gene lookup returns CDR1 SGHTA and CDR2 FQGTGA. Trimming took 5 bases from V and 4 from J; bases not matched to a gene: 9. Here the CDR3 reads CASSLSPGTGYNEQFF. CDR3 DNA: TGTGCCAGCAGCCTATCACCCGGGACAGGGTACAATGAGCAGTTCTTC. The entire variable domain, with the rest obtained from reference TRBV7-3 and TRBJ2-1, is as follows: GAGVSQTPSNKVTEKGKYVELRCDPISGHTALYWYRQSLGQGPEFLIYFQGTGAADDSGLPNDRFFAVRPEGSVSTLKIQRTERGDSAVYLCASSLSPGTGYNEQFFGPGTRLTVL.

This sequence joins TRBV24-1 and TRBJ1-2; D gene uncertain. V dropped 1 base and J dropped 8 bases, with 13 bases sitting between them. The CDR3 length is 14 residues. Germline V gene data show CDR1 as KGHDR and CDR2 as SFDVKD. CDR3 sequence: CATSDFSSSLGYTF. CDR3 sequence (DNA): TGTGCCACCAGTGATTTTAGTTCTTCCCTCGGCTACACCTTC.

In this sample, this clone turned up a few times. CDR3 sequence reads: CASSDPSTGYEQYF. DNA of the CDR3: TGCGCCAGCAGTGATCCTTCCACCGGCTACGAGCAGTACTTC. This chain links TRBV10-1 with TRBJ2-7; no clear D gene. Trimming pared 3 bases from V and 3 bases from J, leaving 12 bases between. This CDR3 is built from 14 residues. Germline CDR1 is WNHNN and CDR2 is SYGVQD (reference sequence).

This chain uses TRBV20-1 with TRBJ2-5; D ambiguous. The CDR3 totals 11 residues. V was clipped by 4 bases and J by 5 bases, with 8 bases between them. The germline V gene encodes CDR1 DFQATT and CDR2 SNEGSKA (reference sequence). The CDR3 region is CSAKVQETQYF. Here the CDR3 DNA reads TGCAGTGCTAAAGTGCAGGAGACCCAGTACTTC.

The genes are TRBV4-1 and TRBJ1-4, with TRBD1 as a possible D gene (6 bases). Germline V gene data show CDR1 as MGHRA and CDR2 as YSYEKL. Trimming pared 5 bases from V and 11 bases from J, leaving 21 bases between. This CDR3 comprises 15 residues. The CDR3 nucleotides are TGCGCCAGCAGCTTCGATGGGCGGGGGGCTGAGAAACTGTTTTTT. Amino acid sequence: CASSFDGRGAEKLFF.

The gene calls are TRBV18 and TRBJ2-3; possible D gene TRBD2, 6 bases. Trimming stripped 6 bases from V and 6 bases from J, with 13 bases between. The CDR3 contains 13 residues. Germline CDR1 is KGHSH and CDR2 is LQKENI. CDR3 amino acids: CASSPTRGDTQYF. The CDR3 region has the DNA TGTGCCAGCTCGCCGACTAGAGGCGATACGCAGTATTTT.

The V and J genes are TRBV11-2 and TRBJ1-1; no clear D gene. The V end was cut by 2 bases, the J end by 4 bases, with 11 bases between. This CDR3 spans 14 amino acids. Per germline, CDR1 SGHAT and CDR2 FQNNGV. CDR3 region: CASSLLSFGTEAFF. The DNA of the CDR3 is TGTGCCAGCAGCTTATTGAGTTTTGGCACTGAAGCTTTCTTT.

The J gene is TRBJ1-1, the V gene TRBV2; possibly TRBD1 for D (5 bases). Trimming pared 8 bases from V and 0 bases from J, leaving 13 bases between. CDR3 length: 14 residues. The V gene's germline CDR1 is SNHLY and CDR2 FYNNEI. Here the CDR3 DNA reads TGTGCCAGCTCCCGTGGGACTGTGAACACTGAAGCTTTCTTT. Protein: CASSRGTVNTEAFF. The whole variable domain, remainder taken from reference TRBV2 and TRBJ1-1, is EPEVTQTPSHQVTQMGQEVILRCVPISNHLYFYWYRQILGQKVEFLVSFYNNEISEKSEIFDDQFSVERPDGSNFTLKIRSTKLEDSAMYFCASSRGTVNTEAFFGQGTRLTVV.

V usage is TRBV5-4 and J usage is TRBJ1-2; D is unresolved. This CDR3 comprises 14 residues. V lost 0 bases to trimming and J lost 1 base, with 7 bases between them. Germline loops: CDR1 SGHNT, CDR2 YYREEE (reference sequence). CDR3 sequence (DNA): TGTGCCAGCAGCTTGGGGAGAAATAACTATGGCTACACCTTC. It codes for CASSLGRNNYGYTF.

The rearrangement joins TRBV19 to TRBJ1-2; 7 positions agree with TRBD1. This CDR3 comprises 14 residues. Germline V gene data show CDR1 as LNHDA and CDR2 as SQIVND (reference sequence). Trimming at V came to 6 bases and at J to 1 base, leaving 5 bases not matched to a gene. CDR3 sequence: CASRNRGGNYGYTF. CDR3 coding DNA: TGTGCCAGTAGGAACAGGGGAGGTAACTATGGCTACACCTTC.

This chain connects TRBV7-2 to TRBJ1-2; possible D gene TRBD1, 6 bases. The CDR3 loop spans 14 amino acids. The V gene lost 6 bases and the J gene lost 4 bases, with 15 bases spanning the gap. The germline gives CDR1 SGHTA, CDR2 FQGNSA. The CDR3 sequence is CASRYRAQGYGYTF. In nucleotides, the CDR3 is TGTGCCAGCAGGTACAGGGCCCAAGGCTATGGCTACACCTTC.

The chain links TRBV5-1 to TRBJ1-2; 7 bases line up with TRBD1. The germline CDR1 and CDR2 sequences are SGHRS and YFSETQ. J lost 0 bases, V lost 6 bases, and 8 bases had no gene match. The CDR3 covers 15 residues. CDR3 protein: CASTDRAQTNYGYTF. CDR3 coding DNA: TGCGCCAGCACAGACAGGGCGCAGACTAACTATGGCTACACCTTC. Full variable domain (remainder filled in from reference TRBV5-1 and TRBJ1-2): KAGVTQTPRYLIKTRGQQVTLSCSPISGHRSVSWYQQTPGQGLQFLFEYFSETQRNKGNFPGRFSGRQFSNSRSEMNVSTLELGDSALYLCASTDRAQTNYGYTFGSGTRLTVV.

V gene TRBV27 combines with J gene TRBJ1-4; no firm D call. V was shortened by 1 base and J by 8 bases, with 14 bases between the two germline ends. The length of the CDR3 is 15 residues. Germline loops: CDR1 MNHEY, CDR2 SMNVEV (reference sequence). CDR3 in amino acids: CASSLYPQVQEKLFF. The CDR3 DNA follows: TGTGCCAGCAGTTTATACCCCCAAGTCCAGGAAAAACTGTTTTTT.